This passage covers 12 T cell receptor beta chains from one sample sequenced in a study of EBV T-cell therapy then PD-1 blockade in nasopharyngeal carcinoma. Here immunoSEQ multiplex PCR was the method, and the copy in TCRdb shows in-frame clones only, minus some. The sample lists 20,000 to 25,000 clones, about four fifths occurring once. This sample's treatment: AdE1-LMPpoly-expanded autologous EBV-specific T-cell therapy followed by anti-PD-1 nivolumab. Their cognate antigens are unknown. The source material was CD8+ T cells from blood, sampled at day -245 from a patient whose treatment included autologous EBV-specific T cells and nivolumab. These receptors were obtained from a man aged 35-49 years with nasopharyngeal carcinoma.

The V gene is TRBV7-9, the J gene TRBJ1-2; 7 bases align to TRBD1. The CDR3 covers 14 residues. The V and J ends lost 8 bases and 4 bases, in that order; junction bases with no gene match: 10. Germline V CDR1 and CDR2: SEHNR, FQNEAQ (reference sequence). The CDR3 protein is CASSGTALAYGYTF. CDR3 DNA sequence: TGTGCCAGCTCTGGGACAGCTTTGGCCTATGGCTACACCTTC.

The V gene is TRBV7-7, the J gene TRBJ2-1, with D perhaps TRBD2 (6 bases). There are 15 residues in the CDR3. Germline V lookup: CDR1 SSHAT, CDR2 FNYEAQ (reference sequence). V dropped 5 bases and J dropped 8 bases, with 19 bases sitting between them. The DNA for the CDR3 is TGTGCCAGCAGCCAGTCCGTGGGCGGGGCGGATGAGCAGTTCTTC. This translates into CASSQSVGGADEQFF.

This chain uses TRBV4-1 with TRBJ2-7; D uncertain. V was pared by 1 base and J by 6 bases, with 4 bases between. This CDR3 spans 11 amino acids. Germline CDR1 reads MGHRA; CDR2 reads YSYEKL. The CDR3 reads CASSQGSEQYF. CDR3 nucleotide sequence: TGCGCCAGCAGCCAAGGGTCCGAGCAGTACTTC.

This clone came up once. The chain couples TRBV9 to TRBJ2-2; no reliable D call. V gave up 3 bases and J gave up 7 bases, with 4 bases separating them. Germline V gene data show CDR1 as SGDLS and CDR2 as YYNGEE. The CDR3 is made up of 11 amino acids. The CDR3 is CASSAYGELFF. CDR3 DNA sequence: TGTGCCAGCAGCGCCTACGGGGAGCTGTTTTTT. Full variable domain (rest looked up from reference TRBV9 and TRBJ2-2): DSGVTQTPKHLITATGQRVTLRCSPRSGDLSVYWYQQSLDQGLQFLIQYYNGEERAKGNILERFSAQQFPDLHSELNLSSLELGDSALYFCASSAYGELFFGEGSRLTVL.

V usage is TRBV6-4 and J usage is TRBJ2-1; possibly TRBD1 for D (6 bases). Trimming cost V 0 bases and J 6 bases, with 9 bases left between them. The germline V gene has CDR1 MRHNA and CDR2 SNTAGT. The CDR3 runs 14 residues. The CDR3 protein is CASSDSIGGNEQFF. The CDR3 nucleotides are TGTGCCAGCAGTGACTCGATAGGGGGCAATGAGCAGTTCTTC.

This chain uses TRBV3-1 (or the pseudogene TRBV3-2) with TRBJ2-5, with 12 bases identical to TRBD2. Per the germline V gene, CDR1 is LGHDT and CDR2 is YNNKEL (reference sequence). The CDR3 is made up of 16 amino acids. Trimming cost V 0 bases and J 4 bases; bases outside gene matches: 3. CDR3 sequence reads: CASSQELAGGRETQYF. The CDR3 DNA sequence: TGTGCCAGCAGCCAAGAACTAGCGGGGGGTAGAGAGACCCAGTACTTC.

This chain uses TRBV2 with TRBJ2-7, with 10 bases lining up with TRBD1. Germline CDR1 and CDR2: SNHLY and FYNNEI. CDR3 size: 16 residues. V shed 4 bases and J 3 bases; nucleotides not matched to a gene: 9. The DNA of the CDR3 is TGTGCCAGCAGTGCTATCGGGGGGACAGGGGTCTACGAGCAGTACTTC. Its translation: CASSAIGGTGVYEQYF.

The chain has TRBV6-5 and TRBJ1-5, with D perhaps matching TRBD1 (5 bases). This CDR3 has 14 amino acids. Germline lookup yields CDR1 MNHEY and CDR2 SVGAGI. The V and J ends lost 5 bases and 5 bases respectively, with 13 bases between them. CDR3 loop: CASSLHRWHQPQHF. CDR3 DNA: TGTGCCAGCAGTCTCCACAGGTGGCATCAGCCCCAGCATTTT.

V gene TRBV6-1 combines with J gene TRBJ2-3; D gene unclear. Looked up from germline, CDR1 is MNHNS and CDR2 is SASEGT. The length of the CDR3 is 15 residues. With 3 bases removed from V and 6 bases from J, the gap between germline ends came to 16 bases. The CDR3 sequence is CASSDLRWGRDTQYF. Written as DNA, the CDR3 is TGTGCCAGCAGTGACCTCCGGTGGGGTAGGGATACGCAGTATTTT.

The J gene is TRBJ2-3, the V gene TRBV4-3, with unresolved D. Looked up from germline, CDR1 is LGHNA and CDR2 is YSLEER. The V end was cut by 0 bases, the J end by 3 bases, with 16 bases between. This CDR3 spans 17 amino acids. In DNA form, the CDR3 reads TGCGCCAGCAGCCAAGATAGGCCTACTGCTCTTACAGATACGCAGTATTTT. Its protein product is CASSQDRPTALTDTQYF.

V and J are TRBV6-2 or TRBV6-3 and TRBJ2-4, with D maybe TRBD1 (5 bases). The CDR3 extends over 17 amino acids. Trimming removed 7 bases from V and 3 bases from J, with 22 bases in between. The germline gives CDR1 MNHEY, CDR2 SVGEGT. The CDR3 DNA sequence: TGTGCCAGCACCCCCTGGAAGGGGCCCCTTGACAAAAACATTCAGTACTTC. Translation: CASTPWKGPLDKNIQYF.

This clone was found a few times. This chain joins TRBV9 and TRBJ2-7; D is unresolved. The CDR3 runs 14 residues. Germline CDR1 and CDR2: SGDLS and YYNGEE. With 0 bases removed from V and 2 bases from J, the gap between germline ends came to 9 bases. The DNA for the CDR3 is TGTGCCAGCAGCGTAGGGCAGGCCGCCTACGAGCAGTACTTC. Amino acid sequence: CASSVGQAAYEQYF.